These 19 T cell receptor beta chains were all obtained from the same sample, sequenced in a study of blood T cell repertoires in COVID-19. Sequencing was performed with immunoSEQ multiplex PCR; in TCRdb, only in-frame clones are kept and a portion is missing. The data show over 150,000 clones, with around 90% seen just once and roughly 8.6% held by the top ten. Sequenced input: PBMCs or T cells enriched from blood (not recorded which). Source of these receptors: a woman younger than 35 who had recovered from COVID-19.

V gene TRBV2 combines with J gene TRBJ2-1; D is possibly TRBD2 (6 bases). Deletions cut 5 bases from V and 7 bases from J, with 18 bases between. The germline V gene encodes CDR1 SNHLY and CDR2 FYNNEI. There are 15 residues in the CDR3. The CDR3 nucleotides read TGTGCCAGCAGTTTCGTGAGGGAGGCTTTTAATGAGCAGTTCTTC. Protein sequence: CASSFVREAFNEQFF.

The V gene is TRBV15, the J gene TRBJ1-5; D remains ambiguous. The CDR3 contains 18 residues. Germline V lookup: CDR1 LNHNV, CDR2 YYDKDF (reference sequence). Trimming shortened V by 0 bases and J by 6 bases, and 21 bases separated the two germline ends. CDR3: CATSRDLAGTASSQPQHF. CDR3 DNA sequence: TGTGCCACCAGCAGAGATCTTGCCGGTACAGCATCGAGTCAGCCCCAGCATTTT.

The rearrangement joins TRBV5-1 to TRBJ1-2; weak D call: TRBD1 (5 bases). Germline assignment: CDR1 SGHRS and CDR2 YFSETQ. V lost 0 bases and J lost 8, with 11 bases in between. CDR3 length: 13 residues. In DNA, the CDR3 is TGCGCCAGCAGCTTGGATGGGGCATGGGGCTACACCTTC. The encoded protein is CASSLDGAWGYTF.

The chain is built from TRBV29-1 and TRBJ2-1, with D possibly matching TRBD2 (6 bases). Trimming removed 3 bases from V and 7 bases from J, with 13 bases in between. The V gene's germline CDR1 is SQVTM and CDR2 ANQGSEA. The CDR3 has 13 amino acids. The CDR3 region has the DNA TGCAGCGTTGACCCCGGAGGGTGGAATGAGCAGTTCTTC. Protein: CSVDPGGWNEQFF.

The chain combines TRBV28 with TRBJ1-1; 8 bases line up with TRBD1. Per germline, CDR1 MDHEN and CDR2 SYDVKM. This CDR3 is built from 17 residues. The junction had 11 bases not matched to a gene; V was cut back by 4 bases and J by 1 base. The CDR3 sequence: CASSSDRVNGGNTEAFF. The DNA of the CDR3 is TGTGCCAGCAGTTCGGACAGGGTCAATGGGGGGAACACTGAAGCTTTCTTT.

This chain connects TRBV19 to TRBJ2-3; D is possibly TRBD2 (5 bases). V shed 3 bases and J shed 6 bases, with 7 bases lying between them. CDR1 LNHDA and CDR2 SQIVND come from the germline V gene (reference sequence). The CDR3 runs 12 residues. CDR3 sequence: CASSIGVDTQYF. The DNA of the CDR3 is TGTGCCAGTAGTATCGGGGTCGATACGCAGTATTTT.

The V gene is TRBV4-3, the J gene TRBJ2-7; TRBD2 aligns across 9 bases. Per the germline V gene, CDR1 is LGHNA and CDR2 is YSLEER. The CDR3 has 18 amino acids. J gave up 0 bases and V 0 bases, and 9 bases lay outside the gene matches. CDR3: CASSQEVPASGVSYEQYF. Written as DNA, the CDR3 is TGCGCCAGCAGCCAAGAGGTCCCGGCTAGCGGGGTCTCCTACGAGCAGTACTTC.

The V gene is TRBV6-2 or TRBV6-3, the J gene TRBJ2-7, with TRBD1 identical over 10 bases. Germline CDR1 reads MNHEY; CDR2 reads SVGEGT. This CDR3 has 14 amino acids. The ends lost 5 bases at V and 6 bases at J; junction bases unmatched: 7. CDR3 sequence reads: CASSTDRGLSEQYF. As DNA, the CDR3 is TGTGCCAGCAGTACTGACAGGGGGCTGAGCGAGCAGTACTTC.

This clone was picked up a small number of times. The rearrangement joins TRBV18 to TRBJ1-6, with 8 bases identical to TRBD1. J was trimmed by 10 bases and V by 3 bases; bases with no gene match: 8. This CDR3 is built from 15 residues. Per germline, CDR1 KGHSH and CDR2 LQKENI. The CDR3 nucleotides are TGTGCCAGCTCACCCGGGACAGGACTTAGCTCACCCCTCCACTTT. This encodes CASSPGTGLSSPLHF.

The table lists this clone with a few counts. The chain couples TRBV10-2 to TRBJ1-3, with no clear D. The CDR3 is 15 residues long. Trimming removed 4 bases from V and 0 bases from J, with 10 bases in between. CDR1 WSHSY and CDR2 SAAADI come from the germline V gene. The CDR3 nucleotides are TGCGCCAGCAGTGTCGCGGGAAACTCTGGAAACACCATATATTTT. Residues: CASSVAGNSGNTIYF.

This sequence joins TRBV10-3 and TRBJ1-2; TRBD1 aligns across 11 bases. Germline V gene data show CDR1 as ENHRY and CDR2 as SYGVKD. V was pared by 4 bases and J by 5 bases, with 12 bases of the junction left unmatched. The CDR3 is 17 residues long. CDR3 sequence reads: CAISGTPTGTGGYGYTF. In nucleotides, the CDR3 is TGTGCCATCAGTGGGACGCCAACCGGGACAGGGGGGTATGGCTACACCTTC.

J is TRBJ1-1 and V is TRBV28; the match to TRBD1 covers 8 bases. CDR3 length equals 15 residues. The V segment lost 5 bases and the J segment 1 base; nucleotides outside the gene matches: 6. The V gene's germline CDR1 is MDHEN and CDR2 SYDVKM. Here the CDR3 reads CASSPRQGWNTEAFF. CDR3 in DNA: TGTGCCAGCAGTCCGAGACAGGGGTGGAACACTGAAGCTTTCTTT.

The chain couples TRBV6-1 to TRBJ1-1; a weak D match, TRBD1 (6 bases). V lost 1 base to trimming and J lost 5 bases, with 14 bases between them. CDR1 and CDR2 from the germline V gene are MNHNS and SASEGT. This CDR3 is built from 15 residues. The CDR3 loop reads CASSEDWGGGTEAFF. The DNA of the CDR3 is TGTGCCAGCAGTGAAGATTGGGGGGGCGGGACTGAAGCTTTCTTT.

The chain joins TRBV5-1 to TRBJ1-1; 8 nucleotides line up with TRBD1. Unmatched junction bases numbered 6, after V lost 7 bases and J lost 1 base. This CDR3 comprises 14 residues. Germline values: CDR1 SGHRS, CDR2 YFSETQ. CDR3 in DNA: TGCGCCAGCTCCGCACAGGGGGAGAACACTGAAGCTTTCTTT. Translating gives CASSAQGENTEAFF.

The table lists this clone with a count of one. The V gene is TRBV14, the J gene TRBJ1-2; D is perhaps TRBD1 (5 bases). The CDR3 sequence is 13 residues long. V was clipped by 4 bases and J by 1 base, with 7 bases between them. From germline, CDR1 is SGHDN and CDR2 FVKESK. CDR3: CASSLGHNYGYTF. CDR3 DNA: TGTGCCAGCAGCCTTGGACATAACTATGGCTACACCTTC.

This rearrangement joins TRBV2 to TRBJ1-2, with D possibly being TRBD1 (5 bases). CDR3 size: 13 residues. Germline CDR1 and CDR2: SNHLY and FYNNEI. Trimming took 5 bases from V and 1 from J, leaving 8 bases between them. The CDR3: CASSRTGNYGYTF. CDR3 DNA: TGTGCCAGCAGTCGCACAGGTAACTATGGCTACACCTTC.

This clone was recorded a few times. The chain recombines TRBV12-3 or TRBV12-4 with TRBJ1-2; TRBD1 aligns across 7 bases. Unmatched junction bases numbered 8, after V lost 5 bases and J lost 11 bases. This CDR3 contains 12 residues. The CDR3 is CASSRDRQGYTF. CDR3 sequence (DNA): TGTGCCAGCAGTAGGGATCGACAGGGATACACCTTC.

The chain links TRBV18 to TRBJ1-4; D ambiguous. Trimming shortened V by 2 bases and J by 4 bases, and 11 bases separated the two germline ends. The CDR3 runs to 15 residues. Germline V gene sequence: CDR1 KGHSH, CDR2 LQKENI. The CDR3 DNA follows: TGTGCCAGCTCACCAACAACAGACAATAATGAAAAACTGTTTTTT. It translates to CASSPTTDNNEKLFF.

The J gene is TRBJ2-7, the V gene TRBV29-1, with TRBD1 matching over 7 bases. The trim removed 5 bases at V and 2 bases at J, leaving 15 bases unmatched. The CDR3 covers 16 residues. CDR1 and CDR2 from the germline V gene are SQVTM and ANQGSEA. The DNA of the CDR3 is TGCAGCGTTTTAGGACAGGTGGAAGCAGCCCCCTACGAGCAGTACTTC. Its protein product is CSVLGQVEAAPYEQYF.